One and the same sample provided the 27 T cell receptor beta chains below, sequenced in a study of OX40 agonist ivuxolimab in advanced cancers. The method was immunoSEQ multiplex PCR; TCRdb's version includes in-frame clones alone and lacks a portion of them. This sample has some 8,000 clones; about 80% occur once, and the top ten carry 15% to 20%. This specimen was CD4+ or CD8+ T cells sorted from blood, taken in a trial of the OX40 agonist ivuxolimab. The receptors stem from an adult with an advanced solid tumor such as melanoma, head and neck, liver or kidney cancer.

The rearrangement links TRBV2 to TRBJ2-1, with TRBD2 identical over 11 bases. There are 15 residues in the CDR3. The trim removed 10 bases at V and 10 bases at J, leaving 15 bases unmatched. In germline, CDR1 is SNHLY, CDR2 FYNNEI. CDR3 DNA: TGTGCCATTCCTTCCGGGACTAGCGGTATCGCAGAGCAGTTCTTC. Its translation: CAIPSGTSGIAEQFF.

The chain combines TRBV7-6 with TRBJ2-7; TRBD1 is a possible D gene (5 bases). V was cut by 5 bases and J by 2 bases, with 10 bases left in between. Germline CDR1 SGHVS, CDR2 FNYEAQ. CDR3 length: 13 amino acids. CDR3 nucleotide sequence: TGTGCCAGCAGCGAAACAGGTCCCTACGAGCAGTACTTC. Residues: CASSETGPYEQYF.

The chain is built from TRBV10-3 and TRBJ1-1, with 9 bases matching TRBD1. The trim removed 7 bases at V and 5 bases at J, leaving 8 bases unmatched. Germline V CDR1 and CDR2: ENHRY, SYGVKD. The CDR3 contains 14 residues. CDR3 region: CAITKGTGSTEAFF. CDR3 bases: TGTGCCATCACCAAAGGGACAGGGTCGACTGAAGCTTTCTTT.

This chain joins TRBV5-6 and TRBJ2-1; 7 bases are a match to TRBD2. This CDR3 contains 13 residues. The V segment lost 0 bases and the J segment 11 bases; nucleotides outside the gene matches: 5. CDR1 is SGHDT, CDR2 YYEEEE, per germline. The CDR3 sequence: CASSLEKGTKQFF. CDR3 DNA sequence: TGTGCCAGCAGCTTGGAGAAGGGGACTAAGCAGTTCTTC.

CDR3 nucleotide sequence: TGTGCCAGCAGCCCCGACGGAGACTACGAGCAGTACTTC. Translation: CASSPDGDYEQYF. This chain joins TRBV11-2 and TRBJ2-7; D is unresolved. Germline assignment: CDR1 SGHAT and CDR2 FQNNGV. The CDR3 contains 13 residues. Trimming cost V 5 bases and J 3 bases, with 11 bases left between them.

The J gene is TRBJ1-4, the V gene TRBV7-6; D ambiguous. CDR3 length equals 14 residues. Germline loops: CDR1 SGHVS, CDR2 FNYEAQ. Trimming pared 4 bases from V and 7 bases from J, leaving 13 bases between. The CDR3 loop is CASSWTATGEKLFF. The DNA for the CDR3 is TGTGCCAGCAGCTGGACCGCGACCGGTGAAAAACTGTTTTTT. Together with reference TRBV7-6 and TRBJ1-4, the CDR3 gives the full variable domain: GAGVSQSPRYKVTKRGQDVALRCDPISGHVSLYWYRQALGQGPEFLTYFNYEAQQDKSGLPNDRFSAERPEGSISTLTIQRTEQRDSAMYRCASSWTATGEKLFFGSGTQLSVL.

The rearrangement uses TRBV7-2 and TRBJ1-1; D unresolved. The germline V gene encodes CDR1 SGHTA and CDR2 FQGNSA. This CDR3 has 12 residues. Trimming stripped 4 bases from V and 7 bases from J, with 10 bases between. CDR3 nucleotides: TGTGCCAGCAGCTACAGCCCGGTTGAAGCTTTCTTT. As protein: CASSYSPVEAFF.

The V gene is TRBV7-5, the J gene TRBJ2-7; the D call TRBD2 from the table was never checked on the DNA. TRBV7-5 is a pseudogene segment. The CDR3 has 13 amino acids. The CDR3 nucleotides are TGTGCCAGCAGCTTAAAAGTACGGGACGAGCAGTACTTC. Translated, it gives CASSLKVRDEQYF.

This clone showed up just once. The rearrangement links TRBV27 to TRBJ2-3, with D possibly matching TRBD1 (6 bases). Germline V gene lookup returns CDR1 MNHEY and CDR2 SMNVEV (reference sequence). With 5 bases removed from V and 14 bases from J, the gap between germline ends came to 17 bases. The CDR3 totals 12 residues. The chain's CDR3 is CASSPYRAGWYF. CDR3 DNA sequence: TGTGCCAGCAGTCCTTACAGGGCTGGCTGGTATTTT.

The CDR3 sequence: CASSYLASAGYNEQFF. In nucleotides, the CDR3 is TGTGCCAGCAGTTATCTGGCGTCAGCGGGTTACAATGAGCAGTTCTTC. The rearrangement links TRBV6-5 to TRBJ2-1; possible D gene TRBD2, 6 bases. CDR1 and CDR2 from the germline V gene are MNHEY and SVGAGI. The length of the CDR3 is 16 residues. With 3 bases removed from V and 4 bases from J, the gap between germline ends came to 16 bases.

This clone was picked up a small number of times. The chain has TRBV9 and TRBJ2-2; D uncertain. Between the trimmed V and J ends, which lost 0 bases and 5 bases, there was a span of 2 bases. Germline assignment: CDR1 SGDLS and CDR2 YYNGEE. There are 12 residues in the CDR3. The CDR3 coding sequence is TGTGCCAGCAGCGTAGTAACCGGGGAGCTGTTTTTT. Protein sequence: CASSVVTGELFF.

The rearrangement links TRBV7-9 to TRBJ2-2; D may be TRBD1 (5 bases). The V gene lost 7 bases and the J gene lost 4 bases, with 7 bases spanning the gap. This CDR3 has 12 residues. Germline assignment: CDR1 SEHNR and CDR2 FQNEAQ (reference sequence). The CDR3 protein is CASTGPTGELFF. CDR3 in DNA: TGTGCCAGCACAGGGCCCACCGGGGAGCTGTTTTTT.

This clone was seen a handful of times. V gene TRBV5-6 combines with J gene TRBJ2-7; a weak D match, TRBD2 (6 bases). The CDR3 contains 13 residues. Trimming stripped 5 bases from V and 6 bases from J, with 15 bases between. In germline, CDR1 is SGHDT, CDR2 YYEEEE. CDR3 in DNA: TGTGCCAGCAGAACGGGACTCGCCACCGAGCAGTACTTC. Its translation: CASRTGLATEQYF.

The chain couples TRBV2 to TRBJ2-1, with 7 bases that match TRBD2. The CDR3 covers 15 residues. V was clipped by 4 bases and J by 1 base; unmatched bases: 4. Germline V gene lookup returns CDR1 SNHLY and CDR2 FYNNEI. CDR3 amino acids: CASSGASGSYNEQFF. The CDR3 DNA reads TGTGCCAGCAGTGGGGCTAGCGGTTCCTACAATGAGCAGTTCTTC.

In DNA, the CDR3 is TGCGCCAGCAGCCAAGATGAGACTAGCGGGGCCCGCGAGACCCAGTACTTC. The encoded protein is CASSQDETSGARETQYF. The rearrangement links TRBV4-1 to TRBJ2-5; 11 positions match TRBD2. Germline loops: CDR1 MGHRA, CDR2 YSYEKL. The CDR3 loop spans 17 amino acids. V shed 0 bases and J 5 bases; nucleotides not matched to a gene: 8.

The sample holds a few counts of this clone. J is TRBJ1-2 and V is TRBV27; no firm D call. Looked up from germline, CDR1 is MNHEY and CDR2 is SMNVEV (reference sequence). Trimming pared 2 bases from V and 4 bases from J, leaving 14 bases between. The CDR3 sequence is 15 residues long. CDR3: CASSLGVGPIYGYTF. The CDR3 DNA reads TGTGCCAGCAGTTTAGGTGTCGGGCCGATCTATGGCTACACCTTC.

This clone is categorized as medium-sized. The V gene is TRBV10-1, the J gene TRBJ1-6; the D is unclear. CDR3 length: 17 amino acids. Germline V lookup: CDR1 WNHNN, CDR2 SYGVQD (reference sequence). Trimming stripped 2 bases from V and 7 bases from J, with 18 bases between. The CDR3 loop is CASSEKGREYLNSPLHF. CDR3 DNA: TGCGCCAGCAGTGAGAAGGGAAGGGAGTACCTGAATTCACCCCTCCACTTT.

The rearrangement links TRBV9 to TRBJ1-2; D is undetermined. Germline CDR1 SGDLS, CDR2 YYNGEE. The CDR3 extends over 13 amino acids. With 0 bases removed from V and 6 bases from J, the gap between germline ends came to 9 bases. The CDR3 nucleotides read TGTGCCAGCAGCGTAGGGCAGGCTCATGGCTACACCTTC. As protein: CASSVGQAHGYTF.

The V and J genes are TRBV5-4 and TRBJ2-7; D gene uncertain. The CDR3 has 14 residues. V lost 4 bases and J 0 bases, leaving 11 bases between the germline ends. CDR1 and CDR2 (germline): SGHNT, YYREEE (reference sequence). CDR3 in amino acids: CASSPGSNSYEQYF. For the CDR3, the DNA is TGTGCCAGCAGCCCCGGTAGTAACTCCTACGAGCAGTACTTC.

The chain employs TRBV20-1 and TRBJ2-3; D remains ambiguous. The CDR3 sequence is 11 residues long. V gave up 3 bases and J gave up 5 bases, with 6 bases separating them. Looked up from germline, CDR1 is DFQATT and CDR2 is SNEGSKA (reference sequence). This chain's CDR3 is CSASWGDTQYF. The CDR3 DNA sequence: TGCAGTGCTAGCTGGGGAGATACGCAGTATTTT.

This chain joins TRBV9 and TRBJ2-1; 10 bases match TRBD2. Germline V gene data show CDR1 as SGDLS and CDR2 as YYNGEE. The CDR3 is made up of 15 amino acids. V lost 2 bases to trimming and J lost 7 bases; unmatched junction nucleotides: 6. The CDR3 loop is CASSVSGGAGNEQFF. The CDR3 DNA reads as TGTGCCAGCAGCGTGAGCGGGGGGGCTGGTAATGAGCAGTTCTTC.

The CDR3 DNA reads as TGCGCCAGCAGCTTGTCCAGGACCTACGAGCAGTACTTC. Its translation: CASSLSRTYEQYF. The V call is TRBV5-1, the J call TRBJ2-7; D uncertain. The CDR3 has 13 residues. V lost 1 base and J 2 bases, leaving 7 bases between the germline ends. Germline CDR1 and CDR2: SGHRS and YFSETQ.

This clone appeared a single time. The CDR3 sequence is CASSLGGTGELFF. The CDR3 DNA reads as TGTGCCAGCAGCTTAGGGGGGACCGGGGAGCTGTTTTTT. The chain joins TRBV11-2 to TRBJ2-2, with D possibly being TRBD1 or TRBD2 (5 bases each). V lost 1 base and J lost 5, with 5 bases in between. The CDR3 loop spans 13 amino acids. Germline V gene sequence: CDR1 SGHAT, CDR2 FQNNGV.

The rearrangement uses TRBV5-5 and TRBJ2-7; D not resolved. Trimming took off 4 bases at V and 3 bases at J, with 17 bases between the two ends. There are 15 residues in the CDR3. Per germline, CDR1 SGHKS and CDR2 YYEKEE (reference sequence). The CDR3 region has the DNA TGTGCCAGCAGCCCGGCCGAGTCTCCACTCTACGAGCAGTACTTC. Its protein product is CASSPAESPLYEQYF.

The rearrangement uses TRBV21-1 and TRBJ2-7; the DNA was not compared with TRBD2, the D call given in the table. TRBV21-1 is described as a pseudogene. This CDR3 spans 15 amino acids. CDR3: CASSKAGTTHWEQYF. The CDR3 DNA sequence: TGTGCCAGCAGCAAGGCCGGGACTACCCACTGGGAGCAGTACTTC.

CDR3 amino acids: CAISGGARYEQYF. The CDR3 DNA follows: TGTGCCATCAGCGGGGGGGCTCGGTACGAGCAGTACTTC. The rearrangement joins TRBV10-3 to TRBJ2-7; TRBD2 agrees at 8 bases. The CDR3 is 13 residues long. From germline, CDR1 is ENHRY and CDR2 SYGVKD. The ends lost 6 bases at V and 4 bases at J; junction bases unmatched: 5.

This sequence joins TRBV9 and TRBJ2-5, with a weak D call TRBD2 (7 bases). This CDR3 region has 15 residues. Deletions cut 0 bases from V and 4 bases from J, with 13 bases between. In germline, CDR1 is SGDLS, CDR2 YYNGEE. The CDR3 loop reads CASSVGGGAGETQYF. CDR3 sequence (DNA): TGTGCCAGCAGCGTAGGTGGGGGGGCAGGAGAGACCCAGTACTTC.